Included here is one T cell receptor beta chain sequence, with context. Its antigen is not identified. Preparation of the TCRbeta library was carried out with unique molecular identifiers. TCRdb reanalysed the PCR reads using MiXCR and keeps one entry per CDR3 protein. The sample yields under 400,000 distinct CDR3 sequences, approximately 20% seen once. The data originate from a study of T-cell reconstitution after alpha-beta-depleted transplantation in children. General observations from the study: Newly produced T cells mostly accounted for T-cell counts and diversity one year post-transplant. Surviving thymic progenitors and recipient T cells were the source of high TCRbeta diversity at day 60 in some patients. The study reportedly traced alpha-beta T cells about two months after transplant to several hundred expanded graft clones.

This CDR3 is built from 16 residues. Germline-derived CDR1 and CDR2 are DFQATT and SNEGSKA (reference sequence). Trimming took off 2 bases at V and 2 bases at J, with 16 bases between the two ends. The receptor's source is a male patient younger than 18 who had a stem cell transplant for acute lymphoblastic leukemia, so the T cells may come from the graft donor. The sample consisted of PBMCs, mostly from graft donor cells, taken 180 days after TCRalphabeta/CD19-depleted stem cell transplant. This rearrangement joins TRBV20-1 to TRBJ1-5; D perhaps matches TRBD1 (5 bases). This CDR3 reads CSARRRGQGGNQPQHF. The CDR3 DNA is TGCAGTGCTAGAAGGCGCGGGCAGGGAGGCAATCAGCCCCAGCATTTT.